Listed below are T cell receptor beta chains from one sample, sequenced in a study of T cells after yellow fever vaccination. TCRdb reanalysed the 5' RACE reads using MiXCR and keeps one entry per CDR3 protein. The repertoire holds some 350,000 distinct CDR3 sequences, 8% to 10% seen once, with 15% to 20% in the top ten. This specimen was PBMCs, taken on the day of the first yellow fever vaccination. These receptors originate from a man younger than 30 who received the YFV17D yellow fever vaccine. CDR3s include the opening cysteine and the closing phenylalanine or tryptophan. D genes are given only for firm matches. The size of a clone is reported for some rows only, either as once, few or many, or as a class for expanded clones.

v_gene	d_gene	j_gene	abundance	CDR3nt	CDR3aa
TRBV20-1	-	TRBJ2-7	-	TGCAGTGCTAGAGACGCGAGGCGACAGACCTACGAGCAGTACTTC	CSARDARRQTYEQYF
TRBV4-2	-	TRBJ2-1	many	TGTGCCAGCAGCCCAGGCAGGATGGGGGGGGCCGACAATGAGCAGTTCTTC	CASSPGRMGGADNEQFF
TRBV24-1	-	TRBJ2-2	-	TGTGCCACCAGTGATCGTAGGGCGGGGCTTGACACCGGGGAGCTGTTTTTT	CATSDRRAGLDTGELFF
TRBV15	-	TRBJ1-6	few	TGTGCCACCAGCATTACTATCGGGAATTCACCCCTCCACTTT	CATSITIGNSPLHF
TRBV3-1	-	TRBJ1-2	few	TGTGCCAGCAGCCAAGGTGGCGCCTGGGGCTACACCTTC	CASSQGGAWGYTF
TRBV15	-	TRBJ2-6	-	TGTGCCACCAGCAGAGGCAGACACTCTGGGGCCAACGTCCTGACTTTC	CATSRGRHSGANVLTF
TRBV9	-	TRBJ1-1	-	TGTGCCAGCAGCGTAGCTACTGGGTCCGATACTGCTTTCTTT	CASSVATGSDTAFF
TRBV7-9	-	TRBJ2-2	few	TGTGCCAGCAGCCCAAGACTAGAAATCCCCGGGGAGCTGTTTTTT	CASSPRLEIPGELFF
TRBV7-2	-	TRBJ1-2	few	TGTGCCAGCAGCTTATATCCGTCGGGGGGCGGCTACACCTTC	CASSLYPSGGGYTF
TRBV12-5	TRBD1	TRBJ2-7	-	TGTGCTAGTGGTTCGAACACCGGGACAGGGGTCCACGAGCAGTACTTC	CASGSNTGTGVHEQYF
TRBV5-6	TRBD1	TRBJ2-2	few	TGTGCCAGCAGCCTGAAGGGGACAGGGAACACCGGGGAGCTGTTTTTT	CASSLKGTGNTGELFF
TRBV7-2	-	TRBJ1-5	few	TGTGCCAGCAGCTTAGAGGGGGGGAGCAATCAGCCCCAGCATTTT	CASSLEGGSNQPQHF
TRBV13	-	TRBJ2-7	few	TGTGCCAGCAGCTTAGGCCAGGCGAGTCCCCACTACGAGCAGTACTTC	CASSLGQASPHYEQYF
TRBV9	-	TRBJ2-2	few	TGTGCCAGCAGCGTAGGGGACTACACCGGGGAGCTGTTTTTT	CASSVGDYTGELFF